The entry below describes one T cell receptor beta chain. Its antigen is unidentified. Without any T cell sorting, total RNA was isolated from whole blood. Germline loops: CDR1 SGHVS, CDR2 FNYEAQ. There are 18 residues in the CDR3. The data belong to a study of monozygotic twins with inflammatory bowel disease. Study-wide findings and caveats: Twins with IBD were found to have lower TCRbeta diversity (inverse Simpson) than healthy co-twins.

Generation of cDNA took place in eight separate reactions per sample. Template switching appended UMIs that held a 6-nucleotide sample barcode. TCRdb re-analyzed the 5' RACE reads; it lists each CDR3 protein once, without DNA. The sample shows around 410,000 distinct CDR3 sequences, and under 3% sits with its ten largest clones. The chain carries TRBV7-6 and TRBJ2-1; the TRBD2 assignment by TCRdb is unverifiable without DNA. Sequencing input: blood. The receptor comes from a human donor with ulcerative colitis or Crohn's disease, or a healthy co-twin of an affected twin (not recorded which). The CDR3 here is CASTPFTSGGLSYNEQFF.